A single sample gave rise to the 32 T cell receptor beta chains below, sequenced in a study of neurological immune-mediated disorders. TCRdb used MiXCR to reprocess the 5' RACE reads, holding one entry per CDR3 protein. The sample carries 45,000 to 65,000 distinct CDR3 sequences, 7% to 9% recorded once. Time point here: longitudinal time-point 3. Sequencing used PBMCs. Source of these receptors: a woman in her thirties or forties in good health.

This clonotype has ten or more counts. V gene TRBV29-1 combines with J gene TRBJ2-7; the D gene is possibly TRBD1 (6 bases). The ends were cut back, 6 bases at V and 1 base at J, with 16 bases in the middle. Germline lookup yields CDR1 SQVTM and CDR2 ANQGSEA. This CDR3 is 14 amino acids long. CDR3 residues: CSVREGVLSYEQYF. CDR3 DNA sequence: TGCAGCGTAAGAGAGGGGGTATTGTCCTACGAGCAGTACTTC.

This clonotype was recorded many times. The chain uses TRBV5-1 and TRBJ2-3, with D tentatively TRBD1 (7 bases). Trimming took 4 bases from V and 8 from J, leaving 20 bases between them. The germline V gene has CDR1 SGHRS and CDR2 YFSETQ. CDR3 size: 15 residues. The CDR3 spells CASSAGTAQTGTQYF. The DNA of the CDR3 is TGCGCCAGCAGCGCGGGGACAGCCCAAACCGGTACGCAGTATTTT.

There are many counts of this clonotype. The chain combines TRBV3-1 with TRBJ1-4, with 8 bases identical to TRBD1. Germline V gives CDR1 LGHDT, CDR2 YNNKEL (reference sequence). The V segment lost 3 bases and the J segment 3 bases; nucleotides outside the gene matches: 3. This CDR3 is 15 amino acids long. The CDR3 region is CASSQMTGANEKLFF. The DNA for the CDR3 is TGTGCCAGCAGCCAGATGACAGGGGCTAATGAAAAACTGTTTTTT.

This clonotype was detected many times. This chain uses TRBV6-5 with TRBJ2-7, with TRBD1 identical over 10 bases. V lost 4 bases and J lost 5; bases outside the gene matches: 8. Per germline, CDR1 MNHEY and CDR2 SVGAGI. The CDR3 has 15 residues. CDR3 sequence: CASSSPGQGRDEQYF. The CDR3 nucleotides read TGTGCCAGCAGTTCCCCGGGACAGGGGAGAGACGAGCAGTACTTC.

This clonotype was picked up many times. The chain carries TRBV29-1 and TRBJ1-3, with D hard to call. The germline V and J ends were trimmed by 7 bases and 0 bases, with 16 bases remaining between them. The CDR3 extends over 15 amino acids. The germline gives CDR1 SQVTM, CDR2 ANQGSEA. CDR3 sequence reads: CSARLLTDSGNTIYF. The CDR3 nucleotides read TGCAGCGCCCGACTCCTCACTGACTCTGGAAACACCATATATTTT. The whole variable domain, filled in from reference TRBV29-1 and TRBJ1-3, reads SAVISQKPSRDICQRGTSLTIQCQVDSQVTMMFWYRQQPGQSLTLIATANQGSEATYESGFVIDKFPISRPNLTFSTLTVSNMSPEDSSIYLCSARLLTDSGNTIYFGEGSWLTVV.

Notes on this clonotype: An end of the junction does not agree with germline; a read error may underlie this. The chain couples TRBV25-1 to TRBJ1-6, with D possibly matching TRBD1 (5 bases). Germline V gene data show CDR1 as MGHDK and CDR2 as SYGVNS. The CDR3 spans 14 residues. CDR3 in amino acids: CASSDQKQDSTLHF. CDR3 DNA: TGTGCCAGCAGTGACCAAAAACAGGATTCAACCCTCCACTTT.

This clonotype was observed many times. CDR3 amino acids: CATSREGYGPKNIQYF. The CDR3 DNA sequence: TGTGCCACCAGCAGAGAGGGGTACGGGCCCAAAAACATTCAGTACTTC. The V gene is TRBV15, the J gene TRBJ2-4; D gene ambiguous. CDR1 and CDR2 from the germline V gene are LNHNV and YYDKDF (reference sequence). This CDR3 is 16 amino acids long. The ends were cut back, 0 bases at V and 2 bases at J, with 11 bases in the middle.

Ten or more counts support this clonotype. The V call is TRBV7-2, the J call TRBJ2-7; D possibly uses TRBD1 or TRBD2 (6 bases each). Germline V gives CDR1 SGHTA, CDR2 FQGNSA. Between the trimmed V and J ends, which lost 1 base and 6 bases, there was a span of 13 bases. The CDR3 is 14 amino acids. The CDR3 DNA sequence: TGTGCCAGCAGCTTAGTGGAGGGGGTCAGCGAGCAGTACTTC. It is translated as CASSLVEGVSEQYF.

This clonotype was seen many times. This chain uses TRBV10-3 with TRBJ2-2; 11 bases align to TRBD2. With V trimmed by 10 bases and J by 2 bases, 6 bases remained unmatched. The CDR3 has 15 residues. Looked up from germline, CDR1 is ENHRY and CDR2 is SYGVKD. This CDR3 reads CATQTSGGNTGELFF. DNA for the CDR3: TGTGCCACCCAAACTAGCGGGGGCAACACCGGGGAGCTGTTTTTT.

This clonotype appeared many times. The rearrangement links TRBV9 to TRBJ2-3; perhaps TRBD1 as D (5 bases). Trimming cost V 4 bases and J 10 bases, with 16 bases left between them. This CDR3 is built from 13 residues. In germline, CDR1 is SGDLS, CDR2 YYNGEE. This CDR3 is CASSPLDRGPQYF. CDR3 coding DNA: TGTGCCAGCAGCCCCCTGGATAGGGGTCCGCAGTATTTT.

There are many counts of this clonotype. The V gene is TRBV7-9, the J gene TRBJ2-1, with TRBD2 identical over 9 bases. Trimming cost V 3 bases and J 4 bases; bases outside gene matches: 4. Germline assignment: CDR1 SEHNR and CDR2 FQNEAQ (reference sequence). This CDR3 has 15 residues. The CDR3 coding sequence is TGTGCCAGCAGCTTTGGTAGCGGGGGTTACAATGAGCAGTTCTTC. Translating gives CASSFGSGGYNEQFF.

The chain combines TRBV6-5 with TRBJ2-7, with 9 bases fitting TRBD1. In germline, CDR1 is MNHEY, CDR2 SVGAGI. The CDR3 spans 14 residues. With 6 bases clipped from V and 6 bases from J, the junction kept 9 bases outside the gene matches. The CDR3 protein is CASRKPGQGSEQYF. CDR3 nucleotides: TGTGCCAGCAGAAAGCCGGGACAGGGATCCGAGCAGTACTTC.

This clonotype has a count of ten or more. The CDR3 coding sequence is TGTGCCAGCAGGGCTAGCGGGGGGTACACAGATACGCAGTATTTT. Protein: CASRASGGYTDTQYF. The chain uses TRBV7-3 and TRBJ2-3; 11 nucleotides line up with TRBD2. The V gene's germline CDR1 is SGHTA and CDR2 FQGTGA. There are 15 residues in the CDR3. V was clipped by 6 bases and J by 2 bases; unmatched bases: 4.

This clonotype was detected many times. The chain is built from TRBV5-1 and TRBJ2-5; no clear D gene. CDR1 and CDR2 from the germline V gene are SGHRS and YFSETQ. The CDR3 spans 12 residues. V was clipped by 2 bases and J by 3 bases, with 5 bases between them. CDR3 sequence reads: CASSFPEETQYF. CDR3 coding DNA: TGCGCCAGCAGCTTCCCGGAAGAGACCCAGTACTTC.

This clonotype has at least ten counts. V usage is TRBV20-1 and J usage is TRBJ2-1; 8 bases map to TRBD2. In germline, CDR1 is DFQATT, CDR2 SNEGSKA (reference sequence). The trim removed 6 bases at V and 9 bases at J, leaving 7 bases unmatched. CDR3 length: 12 amino acids. The CDR3 spells CSAMTSVTEQFF. CDR3 bases: TGCAGTGCCATGACTAGCGTCACTGAGCAGTTCTTC.

This clonotype was found many times. The V and J genes are TRBV7-3 and TRBJ2-2; 8 bases are shared with TRBD1. There are 17 residues in the CDR3. With V trimmed by 4 bases and J by 2 bases, 9 bases remained unmatched. Germline CDR1 SGHTA, CDR2 FQGTGA. CDR3 protein: CASSSYLRGPNTGELFF. Here the CDR3 DNA reads TGTGCCAGCAGCTCCTACCTCAGGGGGCCTAACACCGGGGAGCTGTTTTTT.

This clonotype has ten or more counts. V is TRBV6-5 and J is TRBJ1-1, with 10 positions matching TRBD1. V was clipped by 6 bases and J by 5 bases; unmatched bases: 3. The CDR3 contains 13 residues. Germline CDR1 MNHEY, CDR2 SVGAGI. CDR3 bases: TGTGCCAGCAGCCGGACAGGGGGAACTGAAGCTTTCTTT. It is translated as CASSRTGGTEAFF.

The table lists this clonotype with many counts. V gene TRBV5-1 combines with J gene TRBJ1-2; 7 nucleotides agree with TRBD1. The CDR3 covers 15 residues. V lost 3 bases to trimming and J lost 3 bases; unmatched junction nucleotides: 8. Germline-derived CDR1 and CDR2 are SGHRS and YFSETQ. CDR3 protein: CASSSETTGHYGYTF. CDR3 coding DNA: TGCGCCAGCAGCTCCGAAACGACAGGGCACTATGGCTACACCTTC.

A note on this clonotype: Sequence at one end of the junction differs from germline and may be a read error. This chain uses TRBV9 with TRBJ2-1, with D perhaps TRBD2 (6 bases). Germline values: CDR1 SGDLS, CDR2 YYNGEE. The CDR3 length is 15 residues. The CDR3 DNA is TGTGCTAGCAGCGAGGGAGGCGGGTCCTACAATGGGCAGTTCTTC. Translated, it gives CASSEGGGSYNGQFF.

There are many counts of this clonotype. The V gene is TRBV4-1, the J gene TRBJ2-5; tentatively, D is TRBD1 (5 bases). V lost 2 bases, J lost 4 bases, and 11 bases lay in between. The length of the CDR3 is 14 residues. Germline V lookup: CDR1 MGHRA, CDR2 YSYEKL. CDR3 nucleotide sequence: TGCGCCAGCAGCCAACCTCAGGGTAGAGAGACCCAGTACTTC. Translation: CASSQPQGRETQYF.

In this sample, this clonotype turned up many times. The V and J genes are TRBV5-1 and TRBJ1-4; the match to TRBD1 covers 10 bases. V lost 0 bases and J lost 8; bases outside the gene matches: 7. The CDR3 totals 16 residues. Germline lookup yields CDR1 SGHRS and CDR2 YFSETQ. CDR3 sequence: CASSLAVRTGGEKLFF. CDR3 coding DNA: TGCGCCAGCAGCTTGGCCGTCAGGACAGGGGGGGAAAAACTGTTTTTT.

In its sample, this clonotype was seen many times. The CDR3 region has the DNA TGCGCCAGCTGGGGGGACAGGGGCGAGAACACTGAAGCTTTCTTT. Translating it yields CASWGDRGENTEAFF. The chain recombines TRBV5-1 with TRBJ1-1; TRBD1 matches 10 bases. Unmatched junction bases numbered 7, after V lost 7 bases and J lost 1 base. Germline-derived CDR1 and CDR2 are SGHRS and YFSETQ. The length of the CDR3 is 15 residues.

This chain connects TRBV11-2 to TRBJ2-6, with D unclear. V lost 5 bases, J lost 4 bases, and 12 bases lay in between. Germline V CDR1 and CDR2: SGHAT, FQNNGV. CDR3 length: 15 amino acids. CDR3 amino acids: CASSRAGSGANVLTF. DNA for the CDR3: TGTGCCAGCAGCCGAGCCGGGTCGGGGGCCAACGTCCTGACTTTC.

This clonotype was observed at least ten times. The chain carries TRBV10-3 and TRBJ2-7; 9 positions match TRBD2. Germline CDR1 and CDR2: ENHRY and SYGVKD. This CDR3 region has 14 residues. With V trimmed by 6 bases and J by 5 bases, 8 bases remained unmatched. The CDR3 region is CAISPGLASNEQYF. The CDR3 bases are TGTGCCATCAGCCCGGGACTAGCAAGTAACGAGCAGTACTTC.

This clonotype was observed many times. This sequence joins TRBV7-2 and TRBJ2-5; 8 bases are a match to TRBD2. Germline CDR1 reads SGHTA; CDR2 reads FQGNSA. After removal of 5 bases from V and 5 bases from J, the junction contained 13 bases not matched to a gene. This CDR3 contains 16 residues. The CDR3 sequence is CASSPGRGAGVETQYF. In nucleotides, the CDR3 is TGTGCCAGCAGCCCCGGGCGGGGGGCCGGGGTGGAGACCCAGTACTTC.

This clonotype has a count of ten or more. The rearrangement links TRBV7-6 to TRBJ2-3; a weak D match, TRBD2 (6 bases). This CDR3 region has 16 residues. CDR1 SGHVS and CDR2 FNYEAQ come from the germline V gene. V lost 5 bases and J 1 base, leaving 16 bases between the germline ends. CDR3 amino acids: CASSPLGGSGTDTQYF. In DNA form, the CDR3 reads TGTGCCAGCAGCCCCCTGGGGGGTTCAGGCACAGATACGCAGTATTTT.

This clonotype has only a few counts. The chain carries TRBV7-2 and TRBJ2-7; 11 nucleotides align to TRBD2. This CDR3 has 20 residues. Trimming removed 7 bases from V and 2 bases from J; junction bases left unmatched: 22. The germline V gene encodes CDR1 SGHTA and CDR2 FQGNSA. The CDR3 nucleotides are TGTGCCAGCACCCCCAGGATAGCGGGAGGGCCATCCCGTCGCCCCTACGAGCAGTACTTC. It translates to CASTPRIAGGPSRRPYEQYF.

This clonotype was seen many times. The rearrangement joins TRBV5-1 to TRBJ2-3; 13 bases fit TRBD2. The CDR3 length is 17 residues. V lost 2 bases, J lost 1 base, and 4 bases stayed unmatched. CDR1 and CDR2 from the germline V gene are SGHRS and YFSETQ. This CDR3 reads CASSFAGTSGGTDTQYF. CDR3 coding DNA: TGCGCCAGCAGCTTCGCAGGGACTAGCGGGGGCACAGATACGCAGTATTTT.

There are a few counts of this clonotype. This rearrangement joins TRBV7-2 to TRBJ1-2; D gene unclear. CDR1 is SGHTA, CDR2 FQGNSA, per germline. This CDR3 is built from 14 residues. Trimming removed 1 base at V and 4 bases at J, with 10 bases between. The CDR3 sequence: CASSLVVRSYGYTF. CDR3 sequence (DNA): TGTGCCAGCAGCTTAGTTGTCAGGTCCTATGGCTACACCTTC. Together with reference TRBV7-2 and TRBJ1-2, the CDR3 gives the full variable domain: GAGVSQSPSNKVTEKGKDVELRCDPISGHTALYWYRQSLGQGLEFLIYFQGNSAPDKSGLPSDRFSAERTGGSVSTLTIQRTQQEDSAVYLCASSLVVRSYGYTFGSGTRLTVV.

This clonotype was counted many times. The gene calls are TRBV7-3 and TRBJ2-3, with D perhaps TRBD1 or TRBD2 (5 bases each). Germline V gene sequence: CDR1 SGHTA, CDR2 FQGTGA. The V gene lost 5 bases and the J gene lost 4 bases, with 13 bases spanning the gap. This CDR3 region has 14 residues. The CDR3 DNA reads TGTGCCAGCAGCCCGAGTGGGGGAGCAGATACGCAGTATTTT. Encoded protein: CASSPSGGADTQYF.

This clonotype was counted many times. The J gene is TRBJ2-5, the V gene TRBV5-1, with D maybe TRBD1 (6 bases). The germline V gene has CDR1 SGHRS and CDR2 YFSETQ. Trimming cost V 6 bases and J 5 bases, with 11 bases left between them. The CDR3 has 12 residues. CDR3: CASTGERETQYF. The CDR3 DNA follows: TGCGCCAGCACAGGGGAACGGGAGACCCAGTACTTC.

This clonotype was observed at least ten times. This rearrangement joins TRBV6-5 to TRBJ2-5; D is ambiguous. V dropped 6 bases and J dropped 5 bases, with 10 bases sitting between them. This CDR3 contains 12 residues. CDR1 is MNHEY and CDR2 is SVGAGI in the germline V gene. The CDR3 coding sequence is TGTGCCAGCAGGACGGCGACGGAGACCCAGTACTTC. Translating gives CASRTATETQYF.